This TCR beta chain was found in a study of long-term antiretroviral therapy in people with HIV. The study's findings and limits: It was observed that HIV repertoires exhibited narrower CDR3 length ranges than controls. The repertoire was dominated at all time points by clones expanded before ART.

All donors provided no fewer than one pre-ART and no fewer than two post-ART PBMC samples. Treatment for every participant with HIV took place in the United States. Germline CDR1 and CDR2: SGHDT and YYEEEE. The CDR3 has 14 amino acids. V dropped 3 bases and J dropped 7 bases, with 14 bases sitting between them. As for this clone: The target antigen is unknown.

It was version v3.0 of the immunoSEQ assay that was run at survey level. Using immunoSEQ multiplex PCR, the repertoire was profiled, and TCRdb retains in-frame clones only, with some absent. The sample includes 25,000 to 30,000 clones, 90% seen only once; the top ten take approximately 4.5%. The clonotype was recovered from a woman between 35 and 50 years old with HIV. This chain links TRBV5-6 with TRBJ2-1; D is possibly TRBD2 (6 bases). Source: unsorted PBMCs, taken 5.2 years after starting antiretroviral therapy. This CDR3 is CASSSGLGRNEQFF. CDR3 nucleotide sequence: TGTGCCAGCAGCTCGGGACTTGGAAGAAATGAGCAGTTCTTC.